This TCR beta chain stems from a study of blood T cell repertoires in COVID-19. Looking at the study overall: Whether acute or convalescent, the COVID-19 samples came from the United States, Italy and Spain. From T cells, B-cell-depleted T cells, or PBMCs came the material, which was cDNA or gDNA.

In the authors' methods: It was from reference gene primer amplification that nucleated cell counts were estimated. Some clones are missing from TCRdb's copy, which holds only in-frame ones; the method was immunoSEQ multiplex PCR. V, J and clone size reflect that table, while D and trimming were determined from the DNA. This sample yields 110,000 to 150,000 clones, of which approximately 83% are seen a single time; around 8.6% belongs to the top ten. V dropped 6 bases and J dropped 5; count of bases not matched to a gene: 15. Germline CDR1 reads MDHEN; CDR2 reads SYDVKM. The CDR3 runs 16 residues. The receptor was isolated from a human donor in a cohort sampled during active COVID-19. The rearrangement links TRBV28 to TRBJ2-5; 7 nucleotides line up with TRBD1. The sample consisted of peripheral blood. The CDR3 region is CASSRTATGRRETQYF. The DNA for the CDR3 is TGTGCCAGCAGCAGAACAGCGACAGGGCGAAGGGAGACCCAGTACTTC.